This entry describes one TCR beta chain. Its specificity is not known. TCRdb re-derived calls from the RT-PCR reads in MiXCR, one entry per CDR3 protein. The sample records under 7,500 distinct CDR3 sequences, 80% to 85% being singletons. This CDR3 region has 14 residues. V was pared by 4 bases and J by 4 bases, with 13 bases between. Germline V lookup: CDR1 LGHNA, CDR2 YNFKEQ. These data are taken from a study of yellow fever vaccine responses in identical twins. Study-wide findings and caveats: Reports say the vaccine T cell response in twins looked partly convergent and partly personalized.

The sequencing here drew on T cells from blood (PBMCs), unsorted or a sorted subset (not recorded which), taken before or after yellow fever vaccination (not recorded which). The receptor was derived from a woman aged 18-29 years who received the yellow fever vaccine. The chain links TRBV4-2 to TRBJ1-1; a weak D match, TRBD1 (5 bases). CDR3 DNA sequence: TGTGCCAGCAGCCCCATGGGGGGGGGCACTGAAGCTTTCTTT. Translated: CASSPMGGGTEAFF.